Listed below are T cell receptor beta chains from one sample, sequenced in a study of blood T cell repertoires in COVID-19. The method was immunoSEQ multiplex PCR; TCRdb's version includes in-frame clones alone and lacks a portion of them. Of approximately 220,000 clones in the sample, approximately 83% were seen once. Sequencing was carried out using PBMCs or T cells enriched from blood (not recorded which). The receptors originated from a woman aged 45-65 years who had been exposed to COVID-19. CDR3s include the opening cysteine and the closing phenylalanine or tryptophan. D genes are given only for firm matches. The size of a clone is reported for some rows only, either as once, few or many, or as a class for expanded clones.

clone_size: .
d_call: .
v_call: TRBV3-1/TRBV3-2
j_call: TRBJ1-1
cdr3_aa: CASSPGGTEAFF
cdr3_nt: TGTGCCAGCAGCCCGGGTGGAACTGAAGCTTTCTTT

clone_size: .
d_call: .
v_call: TRBV10-3
j_call: TRBJ1-3
cdr3_aa: CAIRTTDSGNTIYF
cdr3_nt: TGTGCCATCAGGACCACAGACTCTGGAAACACCATATATTTT

clone_size: .
d_call: TRBD1
v_call: TRBV24-1
j_call: TRBJ1-1
cdr3_aa: CATSETGRNTEAFF
cdr3_nt: TGTGCCACCAGTGAGACAGGGAGGAACACTGAAGCTTTCTTT

clone_size: few
d_call: .
v_call: TRBV10-3
j_call: TRBJ1-3
cdr3_aa: CAIGGEAGNTIYF
cdr3_nt: TGTGCCATCGGGGGGGAAGCTGGAAACACCATATATTTT

clone_size: few
d_call: .
v_call: TRBV6-2/TRBV6-3
j_call: TRBJ2-7
cdr3_aa: CASSKPTGGSYEQYF
cdr3_nt: TGTGCCAGCAGCAAACCGACAGGAGGTTCCTACGAGCAGTACTTC

clone_size: .
d_call: TRBD1
v_call: TRBV10-3
j_call: TRBJ1-1
cdr3_aa: CATSGGGDTEAFF
cdr3_nt: TGTGCCACCTCAGGGGGCGGGGACACTGAAGCTTTCTTT

clone_size: once
d_call: .
v_call: TRBV27
j_call: TRBJ1-2
cdr3_aa: CASRSQFDYGYTF
cdr3_nt: TGTGCCAGCAGGTCACAGTTCGACTATGGCTACACCTTC

clone_size: .
d_call: .
v_call: TRBV27
j_call: TRBJ1-6
cdr3_aa: CASRSQTPGAYSPLHF
cdr3_nt: TGTGCCAGCAGGTCCCAGACCCCAGGGGCCTATTCACCCCTCCACTTT

clone_size: .
d_call: .
v_call: TRBV27
j_call: TRBJ1-5
cdr3_aa: CASSLQGTNQPQHF
cdr3_nt: TGTGCCAGCAGTCTTCAGGGGACCAATCAGCCCCAGCATTTT

clone_size: .
d_call: TRBD1
v_call: TRBV4-3
j_call: TRBJ2-7
cdr3_aa: CASSQAVWDRSYEQYF
cdr3_nt: TGCGCCAGCAGCCAAGCTGTGTGGGACAGGTCTTACGAGCAGTACTTC

clone_size: .
d_call: .
v_call: TRBV7-8
j_call: TRBJ2-2
cdr3_aa: CASSPGQMGAGELFF
cdr3_nt: TGTGCCAGCAGCCCCGGACAGATGGGAGCCGGGGAGCTGTTTTTT

clone_size: .
d_call: TRBD1
v_call: TRBV7-9
j_call: TRBJ1-1
cdr3_aa: CASSLIQGAYAFF
cdr3_nt: TGTGCCAGCAGCTTAATACAGGGGGCGTATGCTTTCTTT

clone_size: .
d_call: TRBD2
v_call: TRBV5-5
j_call: TRBJ2-7
cdr3_aa: CASRSGLAGTSYEQYF
cdr3_nt: TGTGCCAGCAGATCGGGACTAGCGGGAACCTCCTACGAGCAGTACTTC

clone_size: few
d_call: .
v_call: TRBV18
j_call: TRBJ1-1
cdr3_aa: CASSPIENTEAFF
cdr3_nt: TGTGCCAGCTCACCGATAGAGAACACTGAAGCTTTCTTT

clone_size: few
d_call: .
v_call: TRBV4-2
j_call: TRBJ1-5
cdr3_aa: CASSQEGAGNQPQHF
cdr3_nt: TGTGCCAGCAGCCAAGAGGGGGCAGGGAATCAGCCCCAGCATTTT

clone_size: few
d_call: .
v_call: TRBV19
j_call: TRBJ2-2
cdr3_aa: CASRSFEAGELFF
cdr3_nt: TGTGCCAGTAGGTCTTTCGAGGCCGGGGAGCTGTTTTTT

clone_size: .
d_call: TRBD2
v_call: TRBV7-9
j_call: TRBJ2-5
cdr3_aa: CASSWGTSVQTQYF
cdr3_nt: TGTGCCAGCAGCTGGGGGACTAGCGTACAGACCCAGTACTTC

clone_size: .
d_call: .
v_call: TRBV10-3
j_call: TRBJ1-6
cdr3_aa: CAISVRSGSDSPLHF
cdr3_nt: TGTGCCATCAGTGTCCGCTCAGGTAGTGATTCACCCCTCCACTTT

clone_size: .
d_call: .
v_call: TRBV18
j_call: TRBJ1-4
cdr3_aa: CASSRSGNDGEKLFF
cdr3_nt: TGTGCCAGCTCACGCTCAGGGAACGATGGGGAAAAACTGTTTTTT

clone_size: .
d_call: .
v_call: TRBV5-8
j_call: TRBJ2-1
cdr3_aa: CASRTGTPNNEQFF
cdr3_nt: TGTGCCAGCAGGACCGGGACACCTAACAATGAGCAGTTCTTC

clone_size: .
d_call: .
v_call: TRBV5-1
j_call: TRBJ1-1
cdr3_aa: CASSLPTGEAFF
cdr3_nt: TGCGCCAGCAGCTTACCTACCGGTGAAGCTTTCTTT

clone_size: few
d_call: TRBD1
v_call: TRBV20-1
j_call: TRBJ2-7
cdr3_aa: CSASRRDRLTDEQYF
cdr3_nt: TGCAGTGCTAGTCGCCGGGACAGGCTGACGGACGAGCAGTACTTC

clone_size: .
d_call: .
v_call: TRBV12-3/TRBV12-4
j_call: TRBJ1-3
cdr3_aa: CACAVSGNTIYF
cdr3_nt: TGTGCCTGCGCGGTCTCTGGAAACACCATATATTTT

clone_size: .
d_call: .
v_call: TRBV18
j_call: TRBJ2-2
cdr3_aa: CASSPIAANTGELFF
cdr3_nt: TGTGCCAGCTCACCCATAGCGGCGAACACCGGGGAGCTGTTTTTT

clone_size: .
d_call: TRBD2
v_call: TRBV28
j_call: TRBJ2-5
cdr3_aa: CASSVPAGARETQYF
cdr3_nt: TGTGCCAGCAGTGTCCCAGCGGGGGCCAGAGAGACCCAGTACTTC

clone_size: .
d_call: TRBD1
v_call: TRBV18
j_call: TRBJ1-2
cdr3_aa: CASSRTGQGDGYTF
cdr3_nt: TGTGCCAGCTCACGGACGGGTCAGGGGGATGGCTACACCTTC